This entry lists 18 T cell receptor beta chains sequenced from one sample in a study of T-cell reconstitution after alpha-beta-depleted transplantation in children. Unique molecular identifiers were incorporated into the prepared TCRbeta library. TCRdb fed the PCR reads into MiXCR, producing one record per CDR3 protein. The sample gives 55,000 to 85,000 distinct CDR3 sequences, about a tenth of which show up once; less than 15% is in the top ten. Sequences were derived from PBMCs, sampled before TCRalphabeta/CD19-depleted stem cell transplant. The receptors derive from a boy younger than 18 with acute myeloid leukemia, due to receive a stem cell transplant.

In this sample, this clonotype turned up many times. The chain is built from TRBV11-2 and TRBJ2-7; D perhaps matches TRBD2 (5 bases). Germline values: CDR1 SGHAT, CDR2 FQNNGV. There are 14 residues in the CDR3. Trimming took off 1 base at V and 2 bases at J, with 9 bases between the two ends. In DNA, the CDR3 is TGTGCCAGCAGCTTAGCGGGGTATCCCTACGAGCAGTACTTC. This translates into CASSLAGYPYEQYF.

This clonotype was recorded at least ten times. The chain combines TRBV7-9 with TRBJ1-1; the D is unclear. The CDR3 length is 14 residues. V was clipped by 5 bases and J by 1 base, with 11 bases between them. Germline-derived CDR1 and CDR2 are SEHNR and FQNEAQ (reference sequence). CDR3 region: CASSPSYGNTEAFF. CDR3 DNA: TGTGCCAGCAGCCCATCTTACGGGAACACTGAAGCTTTCTTT.

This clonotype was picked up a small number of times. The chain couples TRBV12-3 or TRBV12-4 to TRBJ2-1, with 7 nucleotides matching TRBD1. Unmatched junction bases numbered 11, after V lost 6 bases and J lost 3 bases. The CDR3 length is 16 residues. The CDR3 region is CASSGQQGPHYNEQFF. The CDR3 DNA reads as TGTGCCAGCAGCGGGCAACAGGGGCCCCACTACAATGAGCAGTTCTTC.

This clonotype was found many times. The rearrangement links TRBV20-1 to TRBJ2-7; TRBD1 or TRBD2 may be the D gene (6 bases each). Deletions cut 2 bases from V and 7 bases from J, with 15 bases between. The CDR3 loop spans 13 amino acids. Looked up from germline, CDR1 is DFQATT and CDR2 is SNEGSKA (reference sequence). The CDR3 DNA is TGCAGTGCTAGAAATTCGGAGGGGGGAGAGCAGTACGTC. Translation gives CSARNSEGGEQYV.

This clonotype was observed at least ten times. CDR3 protein: CASSPYQQGGQPQHF. The CDR3 DNA is TGTGCCAGCAGTCCCTACCAACAGGGGGGTCAGCCCCAGCATTTT. The chain joins TRBV27 to TRBJ1-5, with 8 nucleotides matching TRBD1. The CDR3 length is 15 residues. V gave up 5 bases and J gave up 6 bases; unmatched junction bases: 9. CDR1 MNHEY and CDR2 SMNVEV come from the germline V gene (reference sequence).

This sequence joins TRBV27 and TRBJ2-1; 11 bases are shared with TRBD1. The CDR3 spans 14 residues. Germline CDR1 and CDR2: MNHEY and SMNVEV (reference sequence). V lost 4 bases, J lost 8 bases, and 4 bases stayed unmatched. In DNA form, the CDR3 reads TGTGCCAGCAGTTATGGACAGGGGGCAGATGAGCAGTTCTTC. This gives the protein CASSYGQGADEQFF.

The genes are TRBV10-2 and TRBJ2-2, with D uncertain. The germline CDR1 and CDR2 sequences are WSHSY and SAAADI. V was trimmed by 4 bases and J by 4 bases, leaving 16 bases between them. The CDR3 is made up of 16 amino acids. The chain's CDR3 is CASSVLSTGGTGELFF. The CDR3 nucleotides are TGCGCCAGCAGTGTGCTGTCGACGGGCGGCACCGGGGAGCTGTTTTTT.

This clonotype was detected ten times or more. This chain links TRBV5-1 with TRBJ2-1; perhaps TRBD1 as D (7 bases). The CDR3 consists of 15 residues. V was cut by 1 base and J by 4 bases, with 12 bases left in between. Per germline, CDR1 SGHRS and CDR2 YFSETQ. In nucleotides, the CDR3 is TGCGCCAGCAGCTTGTCAGGGGGGACTTACAATGAGCAGTTCTTC. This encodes CASSLSGGTYNEQFF.

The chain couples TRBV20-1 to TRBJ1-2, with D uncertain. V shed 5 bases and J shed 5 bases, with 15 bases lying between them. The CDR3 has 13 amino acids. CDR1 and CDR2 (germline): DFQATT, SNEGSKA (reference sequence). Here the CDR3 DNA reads TGCAGTGCTGACCCAGAGCGGCCTTATGGCTACACCTTC. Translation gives CSADPERPYGYTF.

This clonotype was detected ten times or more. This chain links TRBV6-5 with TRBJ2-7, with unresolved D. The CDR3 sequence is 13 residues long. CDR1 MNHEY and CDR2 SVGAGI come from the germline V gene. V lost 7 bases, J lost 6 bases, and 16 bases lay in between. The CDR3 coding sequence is TGTGCCAGCAAGTTGGGCCAGGCCAGCGAGCAGTACTTC. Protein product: CASKLGQASEQYF.

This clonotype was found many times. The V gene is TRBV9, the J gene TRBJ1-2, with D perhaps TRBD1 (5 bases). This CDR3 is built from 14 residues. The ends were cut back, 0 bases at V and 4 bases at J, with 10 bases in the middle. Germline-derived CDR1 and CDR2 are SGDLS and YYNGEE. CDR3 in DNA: TGTGCCAGCAGCGTAGCTCAGGGACCCTATGGCTACACCTTC. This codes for CASSVAQGPYGYTF.

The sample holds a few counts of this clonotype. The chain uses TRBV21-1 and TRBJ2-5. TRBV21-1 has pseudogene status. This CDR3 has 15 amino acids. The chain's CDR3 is CASSKRGVEGETQYF. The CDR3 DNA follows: TGTGCCAGCAGCAAAAGAGGAGTGGAAGGGGAGACCCAGTACTTC.

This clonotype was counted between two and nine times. CDR3 DNA: TGTGCCCTCAGTTTTGTAGAGGGGATACAGCTGATCTCCTACAATGAGCAGTTCTTC. It codes for CALSFVEGIQLISYNEQFF. The chain combines TRBV12-3 or TRBV12-4 with TRBJ2-1; D may be TRBD1 or TRBD2 (5 bases each). The CDR3 totals 19 residues. V lost 11 bases and J 0 bases, leaving 29 bases between the germline ends.

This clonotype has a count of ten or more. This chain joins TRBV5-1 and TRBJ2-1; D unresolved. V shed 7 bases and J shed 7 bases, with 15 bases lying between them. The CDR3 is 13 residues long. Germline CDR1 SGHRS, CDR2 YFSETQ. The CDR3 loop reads CASWVTGGNEQFF. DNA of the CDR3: TGCGCCAGCTGGGTCACTGGTGGGAATGAGCAGTTCTTC.

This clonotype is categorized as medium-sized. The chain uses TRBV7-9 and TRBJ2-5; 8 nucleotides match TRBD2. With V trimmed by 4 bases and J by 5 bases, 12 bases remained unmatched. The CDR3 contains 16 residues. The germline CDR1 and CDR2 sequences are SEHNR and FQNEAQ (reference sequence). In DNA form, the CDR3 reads TGTGCCAGCAGCTCGCGTATGGGACTAGGAGGGGAGACCCAGTACTTC. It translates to CASSSRMGLGGETQYF.

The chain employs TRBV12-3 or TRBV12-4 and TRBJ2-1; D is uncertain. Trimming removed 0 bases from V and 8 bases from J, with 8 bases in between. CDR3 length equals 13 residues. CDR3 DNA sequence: TGTGCCAGCAGTTTAGCGCTAATCTATGAGCAGTTCTTC. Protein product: CASSLALIYEQFF.

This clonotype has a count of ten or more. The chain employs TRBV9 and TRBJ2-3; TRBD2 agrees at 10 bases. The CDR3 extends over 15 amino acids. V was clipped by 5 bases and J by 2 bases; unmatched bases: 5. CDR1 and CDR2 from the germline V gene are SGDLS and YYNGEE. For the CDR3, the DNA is TGTGCCAGCAGACGAGGACTAGCGGTCACAGATACGCAGTATTTT. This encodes CASRRGLAVTDTQYF.

The CDR3 loop is CASSPGSTDTQYF. Written as DNA, the CDR3 is TGTGCCAGCAGCCCCGGGAGTACAGATACGCAGTATTTT. The chain combines TRBV7-2 with TRBJ2-3; D is possibly TRBD2 (6 bases). Per the germline V gene, CDR1 is SGHTA and CDR2 is FQGNSA. The V end lost 5 bases, the J end lost 3 bases, and 9 bases lay between the germline ends. The CDR3 has 13 amino acids.